This TCR beta chain derives from a study of blood T cell repertoires in COVID-19. In the study overall: Collection of acute and convalescent COVID-19 samples took place in the United States, Italy and Spain. T cells, B-cell-depleted T cells, or PBMCs supplied cDNA or gDNA.

In the authors' workflow: Reference gene primer amplification yielded estimated nucleated cell counts. Assay used: immunoSEQ multiplex PCR; TCRdb lists only in-frame clones, some missing. For V, J and clone size, that table is used; D and trimming come from the DNA. The sample contains some 29,000 clones, 80% to 90% of which appear only once. The V gene end was trimmed by 1 base and the J gene end by 1 base; junction bases not matched to a gene: 6. The CDR3 is 18 amino acids. CDR1 is SGHRS, CDR2 YFSETQ, per germline. This receptor was identified in a human donor in a cohort sampled during active COVID-19. Sequencing was carried out using peripheral blood. V and J are TRBV5-1 and TRBJ2-2; 11 positions agree with TRBD1. CDR3 sequence: CASSLRLDRGQNTGELFF. CDR3 in DNA: TGCGCCAGCAGCTTGAGGCTGGACAGGGGGCAGAACACCGGGGAGCTGTTTTTT.